The rows below give T cell receptor beta chains drawn from one sample of a study of OX40 agonist ivuxolimab in advanced cancers. Using immunoSEQ multiplex PCR, the repertoire was profiled, and TCRdb retains in-frame clones only, with some absent. Of fewer than 90,000 clones listed, about 85% are singletons. The sample in question was CD4+ or CD8+ T cells sorted from blood, obtained in a trial of the OX40 agonist ivuxolimab. The receptors were sampled from an adult with an advanced solid tumor such as melanoma, head and neck, liver or kidney cancer. The CDR3 runs from the conserved cysteine through the conserved F or W. The D gene is left open where the match is weak. Size values are once, few and many counts, or a class for expanded clones, and some rows have none.

d_call clone_size j_call v_call cdr3_aa cdr3_nt
NA few TRBJ2-3 TRBV7-9 CASSPKGPDTQYF TGTGCCAGCAGCCCTAAGGGCCCAGATACGCAGTATTTT
TRBD1 NA TRBJ2-1 TRBV19 CANVSDYRGSEQFF TGTGCCAATGTGTCTGACTACAGGGGGAGTGAGCAGTTCTTC
TRBD1 NA TRBJ2-1 TRBV4-3 CASSLGQGKDNEQFF TGCGCCAGCAGCCTCGGACAGGGTAAGGACAATGAGCAGTTCTTC
TRBD1 NA TRBJ1-5 TRBV5-4 CASSFRYPGQGSNQPQHF TGTGCCAGCAGCTTCAGGTACCCGGGACAGGGGTCCAATCAGCCCCAGCATTTT
NA NA TRBJ1-1 TRBV10-2 CASRPTGRVFEAFF TGCGCCAGCAGGCCGACAGGACGGGTATTTGAAGCTTTCTTT
NA NA TRBJ1-1 TRBV4-3 CASSQDLIGGNTEAFF TGCGCCAGCAGCCAAGATCTCATAGGCGGGAACACTGAAGCTTTCTTT
TRBD1 NA TRBJ2-7 TRBV5-1 CASTAGQVNSYEQYF TGCGCCAGCACCGCGGGACAGGTAAACTCCTACGAGCAGTACTTC
NA NA TRBJ1-2 TRBV4-3 CASSQVQGRAGYTF TGCGCCAGCAGCCAAGTGCAGGGTCGAGCAGGCTACACCTTC
NA NA TRBJ2-7 TRBV6-5 CATRGLYEQYF TGTGCCACCAGAGGGCTCTACGAGCAGTACTTC
NA once TRBJ2-7 TRBV11-3 CASSLDRQGSYEQYF TGTGCCAGCAGCTTAGATCGTCAGGGGTCCTACGAGCAGTACTTC
TRBD1 NA TRBJ1-5 TRBV6-6 CASREDRGYNQPQHF TGTGCCAGCAGAGAGGACAGGGGCTACAATCAGCCCCAGCATTTT
NA NA TRBJ2-3 TRBV5-1 CASSLGRLLTDTQYF TGCGCCAGCAGCTTGGGGCGACTTCTCACAGATACGCAGTATTTT
NA once TRBJ2-7 TRBV4-3 CASSQGTGRGIEQYF TGCGCCAGCAGCCAAGGGACAGGGAGGGGTATCGAGCAGTACTTC
NA NA TRBJ1-3 TRBV27 CASSLAGSGNTIYF TGTGCCAGCAGTTTAGCGGGATCTGGAAACACCATATATTTT
NA few TRBJ1-3 TRBV12-5 CASGLVQLITGNTIYF TGTGCTAGTGGTTTGGTACAGCTGATTACTGGAAACACCATATATTTT
NA few TRBJ1-2 TRBV20-1 CSVPSGGYTF TGCAGTGTCCCCAGTGGTGGCTACACCTTC
NA NA TRBJ1-5 TRBV29-1 CSPGIRVGNQPQHF TGCAGCCCTGGGATCAGGGTCGGTAATCAGCCCCAGCATTTT
TRBD1 NA TRBJ1-4 TRBV27 CASSSLPPWTGSGNEKLFF TGTGCCAGCAGTTCCCTCCCCCCCTGGACAGGGTCTGGTAATGAAAAACTGTTTTTT
NA NA TRBJ1-1 TRBV5-1 CASSLGGYGAEAFF TGCGCCAGCAGCCTGGGGGGATATGGCGCTGAAGCTTTCTTT
TRBD2 NA TRBJ2-1 TRBV11-3 CASSGRLAGGNEQFF TGTGCCAGCAGCGGACGACTAGCGGGGGGTAATGAGCAGTTCTTC
NA once TRBJ1-5 TRBV5-1 CASSLFGDSNQPQHF TGCGCCAGCAGCTTGTTCGGGGATAGCAATCAGCCCCAGCATTTT
NA NA TRBJ2-5 TRBV9 CASSGRGALTWPETQYF TGTGCCAGCAGCGGCCGAGGGGCCCTGACCTGGCCAGAGACCCAGTACTTC
TRBD2 NA TRBJ2-1 TRBV7-2 CASSFSSSGSGNEQFF TGTGCCAGCAGCTTCTCCTCTAGCGGGAGTGGTAATGAGCAGTTCTTC
NA NA TRBJ2-4 TRBV30 CAWSVSLAKNIQYF TGTGCCTGGAGTGTCTCACTAGCCAAAAACATTCAGTACTTC
TRBD1 few TRBJ1-6 TRBV27 CAINAPDRDRGMSPLHF TGTGCCATTAATGCCCCCGACCGGGACAGGGGGATGTCACCCCTCCACTTT
TRBD2 NA TRBJ2-7 TRBV6-6 CASAGSGVHEQYF TGTGCCAGCGCGGGGAGCGGGGTCCACGAGCAGTACTTC
NA NA TRBJ1-4 TRBV2 CASSEGPPNEKLFF TGTGCCAGCAGTGAAGGCCCGCCGAATGAAAAACTGTTTTTT